These 27 T cell receptor beta chains came from one sample sequenced in a study of blood T cell repertoires in COVID-19. Assay used: immunoSEQ multiplex PCR; TCRdb lists only in-frame clones, some missing. Here the sample spans approximately 170,000 clones, approximately 86% being singletons. The sequenced material came from peripheral blood. These receptors came from a man aged 30 to 45 with acute or convalescent COVID-19.

V is TRBV11-2 and J is TRBJ1-2; 8 positions agree with TRBD1. J lost 4 bases, V lost 1 base, and 8 bases had no gene match. This CDR3 has 16 amino acids. Per the germline V gene, CDR1 is SGHAT and CDR2 is FQNNGV. CDR3 in DNA: TGTGCCAGCAGCTTAGGTCGGACAGGGTCAGGCTATGGCTACACCTTC. This translates into CASSLGRTGSGYGYTF. The variable domain in full, completed from reference TRBV11-2 and TRBJ1-2, reads EAGVAQSPRYKIIEKRQSVAFWCNPISGHATLYWYQQILGQGPKLLIQFQNNGVVDDSQLPKDRFSAERLKGVDSTLKIQPAKLEDSAVYLCASSLGRTGSGYGYTFGSGTRLTVV.

V is TRBV6-2 or TRBV6-3 and J is TRBJ1-4, with TRBD1 matching 7 bases. Germline V gene lookup returns CDR1 MNHEY and CDR2 SVGEGT. This CDR3 spans 13 amino acids. Trimming at V came to 5 bases and at J to 5 bases, leaving 2 bases not matched to a gene. The CDR3 sequence: CASSNRGNEKLFF. The CDR3 region has the DNA TGTGCCAGCAGTAACAGGGGCAATGAAAAACTGTTTTTT.

The chain is built from TRBV19 and TRBJ1-6, with TRBD1 matching 10 bases. The V segment lost 4 bases and the J segment 9 bases; nucleotides outside the gene matches: 6. CDR3 length: 15 residues. The germline V gene has CDR1 LNHDA and CDR2 SQIVND (reference sequence). CDR3 region: CASSTTGQGTSPLHF. The CDR3 DNA reads TGTGCCAGTAGTACGACGGGACAGGGGACTTCACCCCTCCACTTT.

V gene TRBV28 combines with J gene TRBJ2-3; no clear D. Germline V gene lookup returns CDR1 MDHEN and CDR2 SYDVKM. The CDR3 spans 14 residues. V lost 2 bases and J lost 4, with 10 bases in between. In nucleotides, the CDR3 is TGTGCCAGCAGTTTAGTCCCCCCCTCAGATACGCAGTATTTT. Amino acid sequence: CASSLVPPSDTQYF.

The V gene is TRBV3-1 (or the pseudogene TRBV3-2), the J gene TRBJ1-5; 9 nucleotides match TRBD1. Germline lookup yields CDR1 LGHDT and CDR2 YNNKEL (reference sequence). V lost 6 bases to trimming and J lost 5 bases; unmatched junction nucleotides: 2. The CDR3 totals 13 residues. The CDR3 DNA is TGTGCCAGCAGTCGACAGGGGGATCAGCCCCAGCATTTT. It translates to CASSRQGDQPQHF.

The rearrangement links TRBV15 to TRBJ1-5, with D possibly being TRBD1 (6 bases). Trimming shortened V by 2 bases and J by 4 bases, and 9 bases separated the two germline ends. Germline-derived CDR1 and CDR2 are LNHNV and YYDKDF (reference sequence). The CDR3 loop spans 14 amino acids. CDR3 bases: TGTGCCACCAGCAGACAGGGGCAGAATCAGCCCCAGCATTTT. This codes for CATSRQGQNQPQHF.

V is TRBV29-1 and J is TRBJ1-2; D perhaps matches TRBD1 (5 bases). Germline CDR1 SQVTM, CDR2 ANQGSEA. This CDR3 contains 9 residues. V was cut by 6 bases and J by 8 bases, with 7 bases left in between. CDR3 sequence: CSVTEGYTF. Written as DNA, the CDR3 is TGCAGCGTGACAGAAGGCTACACCTTC. The whole variable domain, remainder taken from reference TRBV29-1 and TRBJ1-2, is SAVISQKPSRDICQRGTSLTIQCQVDSQVTMMFWYRQQPGQSLTLIATANQGSEATYESGFVIDKFPISRPNLTFSTLTVSNMSPEDSSIYLCSVTEGYTFGSGTRLTVV.

This clone was seen once. The junction departs from the called germline gene at one end, perhaps through a read error. V gene TRBV7-2 combines with J gene TRBJ2-1, with 12 nucleotides matching TRBD2. The CDR3 runs to 14 residues. The germline V gene encodes CDR1 SGHTA and CDR2 FQGNSA. The CDR3 DNA sequence: TGTGCCAGCAGTTTAGGACTAGCGGGATCGTACCAGTTCTTC. As protein: CASSLGLAGSYQFF.

The V call is TRBV20-1, the J call TRBJ2-3, with D possibly being TRBD1 (5 bases). Germline loops: CDR1 DFQATT, CDR2 SNEGSKA (reference sequence). CDR3 length equals 10 residues. With 1 base removed from V and 13 bases from J, the gap between germline ends came to 9 bases. CDR3 DNA: TGCAGTGCTAGAGGAAAAGGGGAGTATTTT. Translated, it gives CSARGKGEYF.

This rearrangement joins TRBV6-5 to TRBJ1-5; TRBD1 matches 9 bases. The germline CDR1 and CDR2 sequences are MNHEY and SVGAGI. Losses at the gene ends were 6 bases for V and 6 bases for J; bases not matched to a gene: 6. The CDR3 spans 14 residues. The CDR3 nucleotides are TGTGCCAGCAGGTCACAGGGGGCCCGTCAGCCCCAGCATTTT. Residues: CASRSQGARQPQHF.

CDR3 DNA: TGTGCCAGCAGCCCACGACAGGGGGGTAATTCACCCCTCCACTTT. As protein: CASSPRQGGNSPLHF. The V call is TRBV14, the J call TRBJ1-6, with 9 bases that match TRBD1. This CDR3 is 15 amino acids long. The V segment lost 4 bases and the J segment 6 bases; nucleotides outside the gene matches: 4. Germline CDR1 reads SGHDN; CDR2 reads FVKESK.

In nucleotides, the CDR3 is TGTGCCAGCAGCCAAGACGGGATCGGGCGAAACACCATATATTTT. Protein sequence: CASSQDGIGRNTIYF. The rearrangement links TRBV3-1 (or the pseudogene TRBV3-2) to TRBJ1-3, with D hard to call. CDR3 length equals 15 residues. Trimming left V 0 bases short and J 5 bases short, with 11 bases between. Germline V gene data show CDR1 as LGHDT and CDR2 as YNNKEL (reference sequence).

This sequence joins TRBV27 and TRBJ2-1; 12 bases line up with TRBD1. V lost 6 bases to trimming and J lost 9 bases; unmatched junction nucleotides: 6. The CDR3 runs to 14 residues. The germline V gene has CDR1 MNHEY and CDR2 SMNVEV (reference sequence). The CDR3 reads CASRPGTGGAEQFF. DNA of the CDR3: TGTGCCAGCAGACCTGGGACAGGGGGCGCTGAGCAGTTCTTC.

The chain uses TRBV6-2 or TRBV6-3 and TRBJ2-5, with 13 bases fitting TRBD2. Germline values: CDR1 MNHEY, CDR2 SVGEGT. The length of the CDR3 is 15 residues. The trim removed 5 bases at V and 7 bases at J, leaving 7 bases unmatched. CDR3 sequence (DNA): TGTGCCAGCAGTAAGGGACTAGCGGGGACAGGGACCCAGTACTTC. It translates to CASSKGLAGTGTQYF.

The chain links TRBV27 to TRBJ2-7, with D possibly TRBD1 on 6 matching bases. The CDR3 is 15 amino acids. The germline V gene has CDR1 MNHEY and CDR2 SMNVEV (reference sequence). The V and J ends lost 3 bases and 0 bases respectively, with 12 bases between them. CDR3 residues: CASSLVADSSYEQYF. CDR3 nucleotide sequence: TGTGCCAGCAGTTTGGTGGCGGACAGCTCCTACGAGCAGTACTTC.

The rearrangement joins TRBV2 to TRBJ2-7; 8 bases are a match to TRBD1. This CDR3 is 15 amino acids long. V dropped 6 bases and J dropped 5; count of bases not matched to a gene: 12. Germline V gene lookup returns CDR1 SNHLY and CDR2 FYNNEI. DNA for the CDR3: TGTGCCAGCAGGGGTGGTAGGACAGGGACCCACGAGCAGTACTTC. Protein product: CASRGGRTGTHEQYF.

The chain links TRBV29-1 to TRBJ1-3; D is perhaps TRBD1 (6 bases). Trimming removed 4 bases from V and 0 bases from J, with 10 bases in between. CDR1 SQVTM and CDR2 ANQGSEA come from the germline V gene. CDR3 length: 14 residues. The CDR3 DNA sequence: TGCAGCGTTGGAGGACAGTCCTCTGGAAACACCATATATTTT. It yields the protein CSVGGQSSGNTIYF.

The chain couples TRBV7-8 to TRBJ1-5; D not resolved. Germline CDR1 and CDR2: SGHVS and FQNEAQ. There are 13 residues in the CDR3. V was cut by 3 bases and J by 9 bases, with 12 bases left in between. In DNA, the CDR3 is TGTGCCAGCAGCTTTGAGCTGGAGGGGCCCCAGCATTTT. Translated, it gives CASSFELEGPQHF.

The chain carries TRBV23-1 and TRBJ2-5; the match to TRBD1 covers 7 bases. TRBV23-1 is sorted into the ORF group, with uncertain function. V shed 2 bases and J 3 bases; nucleotides not matched to a gene: 15. This CDR3 contains 18 residues. CDR3 region: CASSQIRPADRSKETQYF. CDR3 DNA: TGCGCCAGCAGTCAAATAAGACCAGCGGACAGGTCTAAAGAGACCCAGTACTTC.

This sequence joins TRBV28 and TRBJ2-1; D not resolved. The germline gives CDR1 MDHEN, CDR2 SYDVKM. V dropped 5 bases and J dropped 5 bases, with 4 bases sitting between them. The CDR3 loop spans 11 amino acids. The chain's CDR3 is CASSPDNEQFF. DNA of the CDR3: TGTGCCAGCAGTCCCGACAATGAGCAGTTCTTC.

The chain recombines TRBV11-2 with TRBJ2-7; the match to TRBD2 covers 7 bases. After removal of 5 bases from V and 4 bases from J, the junction contained 11 bases not matched to a gene. Germline CDR1 is SGHAT and CDR2 is FQNNGV. The CDR3 extends over 15 amino acids. The CDR3 DNA is TGTGCCAGCAGCCCGCGGTTGGGAGGGGCTTACGAGCAGTACTTC. Its translation: CASSPRLGGAYEQYF.

The chain joins TRBV5-1 to TRBJ2-1; D is uncertain. There are 14 residues in the CDR3. Trimming pared 0 bases from V and 8 bases from J, leaving 12 bases between. The germline CDR1 and CDR2 sequences are SGHRS and YFSETQ. CDR3 loop: CASSLVRNNDEQFF. The DNA of the CDR3 is TGCGCCAGCAGCTTGGTGAGGAATAACGATGAGCAGTTCTTC.

This chain connects TRBV9 to TRBJ1-1, with D maybe TRBD1 (5 bases). The germline V and J ends were trimmed by 3 bases and 5 bases, with 14 bases remaining between them. The CDR3 consists of 14 residues. From germline, CDR1 is SGDLS and CDR2 YYNGEE. CDR3 coding DNA: TGTGCCAGCAGCGGCCCCCAGGGCGGAACTGAAGCTTTCTTT. Translation: CASSGPQGGTEAFF.

V is TRBV7-9 and J is TRBJ1-1; D is unresolved. Trimming took off 3 bases at V and 6 bases at J, with 17 bases between the two ends. Germline CDR1 and CDR2: SEHNR and FQNEAQ (reference sequence). CDR3 length equals 15 residues. CDR3 protein: CASSFSPGGSPEAFF. CDR3 bases: TGTGCCAGCAGCTTTAGTCCGGGTGGGAGCCCTGAAGCTTTCTTT.

This rearrangement joins TRBV19 to TRBJ2-1, with a tentative D call TRBD2 (5 bases). The CDR3 spans 14 residues. V lost 7 bases to trimming and J lost 8 bases, with 18 bases between them. Germline CDR1 LNHDA, CDR2 SQIVND (reference sequence). CDR3 nucleotides: TGTGCCAGTAATAGGTGGGGTCTGAGGGATGAGCAGTTCTTC. It yields the protein CASNRWGLRDEQFF.

This CDR3 is CASSLTGVTSYEQYF. In DNA, the CDR3 is TGTGCCAGCAGTTTAACAGGGGTTACCTCCTACGAGCAGTACTTC. This rearrangement joins TRBV6-5 to TRBJ2-7; TRBD1 matches 7 bases. V trimming: 4 bases; J trimming: 0 bases; junction bases outside the gene matches: 6. The CDR3 spans 15 residues. The germline CDR1 and CDR2 sequences are MNHEY and SVGAGI.

This sequence joins TRBV4-2 and TRBJ1-1; 8 bases are a match to TRBD1. V shed 4 bases and J 1 base; nucleotides not matched to a gene: 11. The CDR3 extends over 17 amino acids. Germline V lookup: CDR1 LGHNA, CDR2 YNFKEQ. The CDR3 region has the DNA TGTGCCAGCAGCCGGAGTCCCGGGACAGGATCGAACACTGAAGCTTTCTTT. It is translated as CASSRSPGTGSNTEAFF.